This TCR beta chain was found in a study of cytomegalovirus exposure and HLA in healthy donors. PCR amplification relied on 60 Vbeta primers (plus 13 Jbeta primers). The assay was immunoSEQ multiplex PCR, and TCRdb's table has in-frame clones only and misses some. Here the sample table reports some 110,000 clones. Study-level findings and limits: A previous analysis found most TCR beta V segments productive roughly 87% or roughly 30% of the time. The authors confirmed in vitro that a few CMV-associated chains were specific for CMV antigens. Upon later analysis, TCR association rates were observed to vary by HLA locus, being highest for DRB1 and lowest for HLA-C.

The CDR3 totals 16 residues. Per germline, CDR1 SGHNT and CDR2 YYREEE (reference sequence). V trimming: 0 bases; J trimming: 5 bases; junction bases outside the gene matches: 9. Notes on this clone: Its antigen is not identified.

The chain employs TRBV5-4 and TRBJ2-3; 7 nucleotides agree with TRBD2. The sample consisted of PBMCs. This receptor was identified in a man in his forties in good health and CMV-seropositive. CDR3 loop: CASSLGGQAGLDTQYF. The CDR3 bases are TGTGCCAGCAGCTTGGGAGGGCAAGCGGGATTAGATACGCAGTATTTT.